This T cell receptor beta chain came from a study of graft-versus-host responses after intestinal transplantation. Turning to the study itself: Recipients had multivisceral, liver-intestinal, or isolated intestinal transplants. Tacrolimus and steroids were given for around 3 years to all recipients after anti-thymocyte globulin induction.

General study findings and limits: In patients with graft-donor T cell macrochimerism, allograft graft-versus-host to host-versus-graft clonal ratios were high.

The table came from immunoSEQ multiplex PCR; TCRdb's copy has only in-frame clones and leaves some out. The table records about 14,000 clones, approximately 36% of them present only once. By share, this clone counts as medium-sized. Trimming took off 0 bases at V and 8 bases at J, with 13 bases between the two ends. Germline V gene data show CDR1 as PRHDT and CDR2 as FYEKMQ (reference sequence). This CDR3 spans 14 amino acids. Plates contained 200,000 CFSE-labeled responder cells and 200,000 irradiated, violet-dye-labeled stimulator cells. Sorted cells were CFSE-low CD3+CD4+ or CD3+CD8+ proliferating responders.

The genes are TRBV13 and TRBJ1-2; no clear D. The sample here was alloreactive CD8+ T cells from a mixed lymphocyte reaction culture, taken before intestinal transplant. As for subset: CFSE-low proliferating T cells sorted from roughly six-day pre-transplant mixed lymphocyte reaction (GvH or HvG direction). The source is a human patient who received an intestinal transplant. The CDR3 spells CASSLGRAVGGYTF. CDR3 in DNA: TGTGCCAGCAGCTTAGGAAGGGCGGTAGGAGGCTACACCTTC. The whole variable domain, filled in from reference TRBV13 and TRBJ1-2, reads AAGVIQSPRHLIKEKRETATLKCYPIPRHDTVYWYQQGPGQDPQFLISFYEKMQSDKGSIPDRFSAQQFSDYHSELNMSSLELGDSALYFCASSLGRAVGGYTFGSGTRLTVV.